This entry describes one TCR beta chain. The antigen remains undetermined. One heparinised draw of blood, averaging roughly 120 mL, came from each donor. The data were obtained in a study of beta chain features in type 1 diabetes. What was sequenced were expressed TCRB transcripts, since all of the isolated RNA had been reverse transcribed. Produced via immunoSEQ multiplex PCR; TCRdb's table is partial and in-frame only. The top ten clones hold roughly 0.07% of a sample with approximately 120,000 clones, 30% to 50% of them seen once. The V end was cut by 5 bases, the J end by 6 bases, with 13 bases between. CDR3 size: 14 residues. Germline loops: CDR1 LNHDA, CDR2 SQIVND (reference sequence). Overall study findings and caveats: Amplification by PCR could prefer shorter templates, with the same effect in patients and controls.

This receptor was taken from a young woman in good health. The chain is built from TRBV19 and TRBJ2-2; D possibly corresponds to TRBD1 (6 bases). Sequencing was carried out using stem cell memory CD4+ T cells from blood. The CDR3: CASSRTGRAGELFF. In DNA form, the CDR3 reads TGTGCCAGTAGTCGCACAGGGCGGGCCGGGGAGCTGTTTTTT.